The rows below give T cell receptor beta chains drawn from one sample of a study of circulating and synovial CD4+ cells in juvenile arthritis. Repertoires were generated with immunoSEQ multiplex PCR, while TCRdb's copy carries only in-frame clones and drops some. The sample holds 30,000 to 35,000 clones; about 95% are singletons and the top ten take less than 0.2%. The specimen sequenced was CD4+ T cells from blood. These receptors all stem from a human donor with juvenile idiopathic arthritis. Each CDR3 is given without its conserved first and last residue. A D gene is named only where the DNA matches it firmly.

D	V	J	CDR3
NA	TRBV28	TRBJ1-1	ASSLRSEAF
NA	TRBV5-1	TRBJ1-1	ASSLGLGTEAF
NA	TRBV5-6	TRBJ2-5	ASQPRGQETQY
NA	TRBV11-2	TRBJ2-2	ASSLGAGELF
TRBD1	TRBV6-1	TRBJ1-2	ASSEIEGASYGYT
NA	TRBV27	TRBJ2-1	ASSLGGGRNEQF
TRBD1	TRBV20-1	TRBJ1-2	SAPTGGGYT
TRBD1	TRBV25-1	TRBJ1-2	ASSEYDRGGYT
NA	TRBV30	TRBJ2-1	AWSVAGRESYNEQF
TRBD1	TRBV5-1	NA	ASSLAGTDPIYEQY
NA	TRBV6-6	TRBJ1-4	ASSYGAVFNEKLF
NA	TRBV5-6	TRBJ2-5	ASSSYDRGLLQETQY
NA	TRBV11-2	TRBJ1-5	ASRSKPTEPQH
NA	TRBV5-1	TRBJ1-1	ASSLLGVWNTEAF
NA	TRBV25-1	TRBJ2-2	ASSDPRGHGELF